This passage covers 14 T cell receptor beta chains from one sample sequenced in a study of CD8+CD57+ T cells in acquired aplastic anemia (dated by TCRdb to about 2018). The run used an Illumina HiSeq 2000. Profiling of TCR beta VDJ combinations and CDR3 sequences used genomic DNA as the template. TCRdb trimmed public reads at Q25 via fastp, called clones via MiXCR and kept in-frame beta chains. When rows share a CDR3 protein, they turn into one entry using the most common DNA and genes. The sample table holds around 180,000 distinct CDR3 sequences, of which roughly 63% were seen once. The ten largest clones add up to about 48% of the sample. Sequenced input: sorted CD4+, CD8+, or CD8+CD57+ T cells (not recorded which) from PBMCs. The receptor set was obtained from a human donor in good health.

The chain has TRBV2 and TRBJ2-5; D is uncertain. Trimming pared 6 bases from V and 2 bases from J, leaving 4 bases between. CDR1 SNHLY and CDR2 FYNNEI come from the germline V gene. This CDR3 comprises 11 residues. CDR3 loop: CASRGQETQYF. The CDR3 DNA reads as TGTGCCAGCAGGGGACAAGAGACCCAGTACTTC. The full variable domain, completed using reference TRBV2 and TRBJ2-5, is EPEVTQTPSHQVTQMGQEVILRCVPISNHLYFYWYRQILGQKVEFLVSFYNNEISEKSEIFDDQFSVERPDGSNFTLKIRSTKLEDSAMYFCASRGQETQYFGPGTRLLVL.

Notes on this clonotype: Relative to the germline gene, one junction end is altered; a read error may explain this. The chain links TRBV29-1 to TRBJ2-5, with 13 nucleotides matching TRBD2. The CDR3 length is 17 residues. Germline V gene sequence: CDR1 SQVTM, CDR2 ANQGSEA. The CDR3 nucleotides are TGCAGCGCCGTCGGTCAGACTAGCGGGAGGATGGGAGAGGCCCAGTACTTC. Protein product: CSAVGQTSGRMGEAQYF.

Details on this clonotype: This likely comes from a read error, as the CDR3 has no conserved phenylalanine or tryptophan at its end. V usage is TRBV2 and J usage is TRBJ1-2, with D possibly TRBD1 on 6 matching bases. Trimming removed 5 bases at V and 4 bases at J, with 14 bases between. The germline V gene has CDR1 SNHLY and CDR2 FYNNEI. This CDR3 has 14 amino acids. The CDR3 sequence is CASSLSQDSYGYTL. As DNA, the CDR3 is TGTGCCAGCAGTTTATCGCAGGACAGCTATGGCTACACCCTC.

V gene TRBV5-8 combines with J gene TRBJ1-1; D may be TRBD1 (5 bases). Germline V gene sequence: CDR1 SGHTS, CDR2 YDEGEE. Between the trimmed V and J ends, which lost 0 bases and 1 base, there was a span of 10 bases. The length of the CDR3 is 15 residues. This CDR3 is CASSLDRQGNTEAFF. The CDR3 DNA reads as TGTGCCAGCAGCTTGGATCGTCAGGGGAACACTGAAGCTTTCTTT. Full variable domain (remainder filled in from reference TRBV5-8 and TRBJ1-1): EAGVTQSPTHLIKTRGQQATLRCSPISGHTSVYWYQQALGLGLQFLLWYDEGEERNRGNFPPRFSGRQFPNYSSELNVNALELEDSALYLCASSLDRQGNTEAFFGQGTRLTVV.

The count of this clonotype is one. The V and J genes are TRBV20-1 and TRBJ2-7; D perhaps matches TRBD2 (7 bases). The V and J ends lost 3 bases and 1 base respectively, with 13 bases between them. Germline V gene lookup returns CDR1 DFQATT and CDR2 SNEGSKA (reference sequence). This CDR3 spans 14 amino acids. CDR3 residues: CSASSGGPSYEQYF. The CDR3 nucleotides are TGCAGTGCTAGTTCGGGGGGCCCTTCCTACGAGCAGTACTTC.

The chain recombines TRBV29-1 with TRBJ2-1; 8 nucleotides align to TRBD2. Judging by the DNA end, TRBJ2-7 fits better; the J call may be wrong. The CDR3 has 14 residues. Germline values: CDR1 SQVTM, CDR2 ANQGSEA. The DNA of the CDR3 is TGCAGCGTTGGGCGGGAGGTACCCTACAATGAGCAGTACTTC. Amino acids: CSVGREVPYNEQYF.

The chain uses TRBV2 and TRBJ1-1; possible D gene TRBD1, 6 bases. The CDR3 is made up of 13 amino acids. The germline CDR1 and CDR2 sequences are SNHLY and FYNNEI. V lost 4 bases to trimming and J lost 5 bases, with 11 bases between them. DNA for the CDR3: TGTGCCAGCAGTGGTCCAGGGGAAACTGAAGCTTTCTTT. Protein sequence: CASSGPGETEAFF.

About this clonotype itself: The junction departs from the called germline gene at one end, perhaps through a read error. The gene calls are TRBV5-1 and TRBJ1-4, with a tentative D call TRBD1 (5 bases). CDR1 is SGHRS, CDR2 YFSETQ, per germline. CDR3 length equals 13 residues. CDR3 coding DNA: TGTGCCAGCAGCGACCTCGGGGGAGAAAAACTGTTTTTT. Translation: CASSDLGGEKLFF.

As concerns this clonotype: A much more abundant neighbour one base away suggests this may be a read error. The chain employs TRBV6-5 and TRBJ1-1; D remains unclear. The V and J ends lost 0 bases and 6 bases respectively, with 8 bases between them. This CDR3 has 13 amino acids. Germline V gene sequence: CDR1 MNHEY, CDR2 SVGAGI. CDR3 residues: CASSYSGHAEAFF. Here the CDR3 DNA reads TGTGCCAGCAGTTACTCAGGGCACGCTGAAGCTTTCTTT.

This clonotype was seen repeatedly, ten times or more. CDR3 loop: CASSAGPPAAYNEQFF. The CDR3 coding sequence is TGTGCCAGCAGCGCCGGGCCCCCCGCCGCCTACAATGAGCAGTTCTTC. The chain uses TRBV9 and TRBJ2-1; D remains unclear. The CDR3 has 16 residues. Trimming shortened V by 3 bases and J by 2 bases, and 15 bases separated the two germline ends. CDR1 and CDR2 from the germline V gene are SGDLS and YYNGEE.

Within the sample, this clonotype is medium-sized (0.01 to 0.1%). The V and J genes are TRBV15 and TRBJ2-2, with 10 nucleotides matching TRBD1. Germline V CDR1 and CDR2: LNHNV, YYDKDF (reference sequence). With V trimmed by 4 bases and J by 6 bases, 8 bases remained unmatched. The CDR3 totals 16 residues. This chain's CDR3 is CATSTPRGQGSGELFF. The CDR3 nucleotides read TGTGCCACCAGCACCCCGCGGGGACAGGGGTCCGGGGAGCTGTTTTTT.

A single count supports this clonotype. The CDR3 is CSAQAGRYEQYF. The CDR3 nucleotides read TGCAGTGCTCAAGCGGGACGCTACGAGCAGTACTTC. This chain connects TRBV20-1 to TRBJ2-7, with 7 positions matching TRBD2. J was trimmed by 3 bases and V by 5 bases; bases with no gene match: 4. The V gene's germline CDR1 is DFQATT and CDR2 SNEGSKA (reference sequence). The CDR3 spans 12 residues.

This clonotype occurred many times. This chain uses TRBV24-1 with TRBJ2-2; 8 bases agree with TRBD2. The CDR3 runs to 16 residues. Germline values: CDR1 KGHDR, CDR2 SFDVKD. V lost 3 bases and J lost 2; bases outside the gene matches: 4. CDR3 residues: CATSDVAGTNTGELFF. CDR3 nucleotides: TGTGCCACCAGTGATGTAGCGGGGACTAACACCGGGGAGCTGTTTTTT.

This chain connects TRBV6-1 to TRBJ2-7; no clear D gene. With 5 bases removed from V and 0 bases from J, the gap between germline ends came to 14 bases. Germline CDR1 is MNHNS and CDR2 is SASEGT. The CDR3 is 15 amino acids. Written as DNA, the CDR3 is TGTGCCAGCAGTTATACGGGTGCGAGCTCCTACGAGCAGTACTTC. This gives the protein CASSYTGASSYEQYF.